This TCR beta chain was recorded in a study of blood T cell repertoires in COVID-19. Study-level background: The United States, Italy and Spain supplied acute and convalescent COVID-19 samples.

In the original workflow: Counts of nucleated cells, estimated from reference gene primer amplification, were obtained. Generated by immunoSEQ multiplex PCR, the TCRdb table keeps only in-frame clones and is missing some. V and J calls and clone size are given by that table; D and trimming were obtained from the DNA. The sample shows more than 110,000 clones, approximately 80% of them seen only once. Per the germline V gene, CDR1 is MNHEY and CDR2 is SVGEGT. This CDR3 contains 15 residues. With V trimmed by 5 bases and J by 0 bases, 5 bases remained unmatched. Cohorts were assigned according to the clinical history that participants reported. A PCR-confirmed or clinician-diagnosed COVID-19 case had contacted exposed participants within 2 weeks of entry.

The rearrangement joins TRBV6-2 or TRBV6-3 to TRBJ1-1; TRBD1 matches at 8 bases. Source material: PBMCs or T cells enriched from blood (not recorded which). The receptor's source is a woman in her late teens or twenties who had been exposed to COVID-19. CDR3 region: CASSRQGTLNTEAFF. For the CDR3, the DNA is TGTGCCAGCAGTCGACAGGGGACCTTGAACACTGAAGCTTTCTTT.